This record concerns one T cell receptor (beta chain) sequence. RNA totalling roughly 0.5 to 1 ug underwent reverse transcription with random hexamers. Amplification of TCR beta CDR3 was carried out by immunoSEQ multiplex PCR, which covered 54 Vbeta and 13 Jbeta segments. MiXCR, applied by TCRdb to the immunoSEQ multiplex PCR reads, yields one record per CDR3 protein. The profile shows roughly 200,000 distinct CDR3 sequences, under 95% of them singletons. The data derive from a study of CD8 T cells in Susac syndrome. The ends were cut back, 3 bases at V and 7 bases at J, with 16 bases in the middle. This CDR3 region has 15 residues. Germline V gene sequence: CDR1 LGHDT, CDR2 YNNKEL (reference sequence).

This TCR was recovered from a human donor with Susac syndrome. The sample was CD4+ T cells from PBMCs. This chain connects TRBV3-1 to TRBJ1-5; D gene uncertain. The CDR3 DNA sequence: TGTGCCAGCAGCCAGAGCGATAGGCTCGGGCAGCCCCAGCATTTT. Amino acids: CASSQSDRLGQPQHF.